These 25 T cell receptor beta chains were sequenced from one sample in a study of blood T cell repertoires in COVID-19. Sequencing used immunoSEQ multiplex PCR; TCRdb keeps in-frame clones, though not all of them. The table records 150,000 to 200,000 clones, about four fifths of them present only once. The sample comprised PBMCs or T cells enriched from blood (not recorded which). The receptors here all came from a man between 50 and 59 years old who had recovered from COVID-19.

Written as DNA, the CDR3 is TGTGCCAGCAGTGAAGCTGGGGACTTCAATGAGCAGTTCTTC. Translating it yields CASSEAGDFNEQFF. V usage is TRBV2 and J usage is TRBJ2-1; the D gene is possibly TRBD2 (6 bases). The germline V and J ends were trimmed by 0 bases and 6 bases, with 9 bases remaining between them. This CDR3 comprises 14 residues. Germline-derived CDR1 and CDR2 are SNHLY and FYNNEI.

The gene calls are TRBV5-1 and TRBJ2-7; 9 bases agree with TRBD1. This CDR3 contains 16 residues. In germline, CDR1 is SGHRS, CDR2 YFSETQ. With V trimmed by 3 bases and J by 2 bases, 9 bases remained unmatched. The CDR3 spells CASSWGARTGAYEQYF. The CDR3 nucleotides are TGCGCCAGCAGCTGGGGGGCTCGGACAGGGGCCTACGAGCAGTACTTC.

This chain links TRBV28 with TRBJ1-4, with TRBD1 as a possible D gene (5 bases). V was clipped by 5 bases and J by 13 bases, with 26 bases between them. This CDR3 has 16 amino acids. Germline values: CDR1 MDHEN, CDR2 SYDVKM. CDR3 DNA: TGTGCCAGCAGTCCCCATAGTGGGGGGAAAATAAGTGCACTGTTTTTT. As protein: CASSPHSGGKISALFF. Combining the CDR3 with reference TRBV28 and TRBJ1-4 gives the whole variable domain DVKVTQSSRYLVKRTGEKVFLECVQDMDHENMFWYRQDPGLGLRLIYFSYDVKMKEKGDIPEGYSVSREKKERFSLILESASTNQTSMYLCASSPHSGGKISALFFGSGTQLSVL.

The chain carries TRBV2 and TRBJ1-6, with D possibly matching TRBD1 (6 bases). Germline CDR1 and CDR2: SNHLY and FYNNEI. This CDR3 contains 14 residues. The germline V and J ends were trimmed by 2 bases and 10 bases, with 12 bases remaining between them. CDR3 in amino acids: CASSETGPRSPLHF. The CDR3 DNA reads TGTGCCAGCAGTGAAACAGGGCCAAGGTCACCCCTCCACTTT.

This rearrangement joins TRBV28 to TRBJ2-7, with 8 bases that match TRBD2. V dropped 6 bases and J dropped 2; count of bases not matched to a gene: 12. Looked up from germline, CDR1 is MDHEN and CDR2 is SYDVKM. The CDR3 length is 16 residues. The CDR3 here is CASSLTKRGITYEQYF. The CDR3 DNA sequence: TGTGCCAGCAGCCTAACTAAGCGGGGGATCACCTACGAGCAGTACTTC.

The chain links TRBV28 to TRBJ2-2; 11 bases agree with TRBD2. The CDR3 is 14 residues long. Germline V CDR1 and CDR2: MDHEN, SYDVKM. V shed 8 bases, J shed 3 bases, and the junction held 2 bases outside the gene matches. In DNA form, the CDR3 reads TGTGCCAGCTTACTAGCGGGAGACACCGGGGAGCTGTTTTTT. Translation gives CASLLAGDTGELFF.

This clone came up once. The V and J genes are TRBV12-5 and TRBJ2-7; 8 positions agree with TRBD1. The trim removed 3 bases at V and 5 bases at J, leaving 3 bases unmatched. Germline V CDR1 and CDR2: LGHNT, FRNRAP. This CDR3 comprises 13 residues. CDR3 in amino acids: CASGLSGGNEQYF. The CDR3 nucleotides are TGTGCTAGTGGTTTATCAGGGGGCAACGAGCAGTACTTC.

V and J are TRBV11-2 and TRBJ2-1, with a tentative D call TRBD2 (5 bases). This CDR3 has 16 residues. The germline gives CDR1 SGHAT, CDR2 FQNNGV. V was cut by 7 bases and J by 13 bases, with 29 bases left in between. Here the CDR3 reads CASTKSLAKNPSGQFF. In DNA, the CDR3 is TGTGCCAGCACAAAATCCCTAGCTAAAAACCCCTCGGGACAGTTCTTC.

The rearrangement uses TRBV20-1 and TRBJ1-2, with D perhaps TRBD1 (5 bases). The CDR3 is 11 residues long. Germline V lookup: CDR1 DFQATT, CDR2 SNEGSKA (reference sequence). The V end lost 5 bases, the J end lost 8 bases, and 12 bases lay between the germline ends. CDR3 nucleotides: TGCAGTGCTGGCTCTCAGGGCGGCTACACCTTC. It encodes CSAGSQGGYTF.

The CDR3 loop reads CAISAQVSTEAFF. The CDR3 nucleotides are TGTGCCATCAGTGCGCAGGTGTCCACTGAAGCTTTCTTT. The chain joins TRBV10-3 to TRBJ1-1; D is ambiguous. Germline CDR1 is ENHRY and CDR2 is SYGVKD. The CDR3 runs 13 residues. The V gene lost 4 bases and the J gene lost 4 bases, with 10 bases spanning the gap.

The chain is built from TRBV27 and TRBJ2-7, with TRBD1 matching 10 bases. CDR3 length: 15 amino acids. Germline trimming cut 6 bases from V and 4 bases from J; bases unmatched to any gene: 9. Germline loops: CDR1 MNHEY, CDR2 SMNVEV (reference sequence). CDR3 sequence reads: CASRLSGTGVYEQYF. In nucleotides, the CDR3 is TGTGCCAGCAGACTCTCCGGGACAGGGGTTTACGAGCAGTACTTC.

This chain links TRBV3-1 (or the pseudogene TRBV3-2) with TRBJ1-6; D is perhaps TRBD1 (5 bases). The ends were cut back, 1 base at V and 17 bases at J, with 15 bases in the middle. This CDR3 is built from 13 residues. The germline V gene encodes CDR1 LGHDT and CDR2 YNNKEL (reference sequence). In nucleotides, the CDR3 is TGTGCCAGCAGCCAAGGTGTCGCCAGGGAATTCCACTTT. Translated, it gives CASSQGVAREFHF.

CDR3 sequence (DNA): TGTGCCAGCGCGGACAGGATCACAGATACGCAGTATTTT. This encodes CASADRITDTQYF. The rearrangement links TRBV6-4 to TRBJ2-3, with TRBD1 matching 7 bases. Trimming removed 8 bases from V and 2 bases from J; junction bases left unmatched: 4. The CDR3 runs to 13 residues. Per germline, CDR1 MRHNA and CDR2 SNTAGT.

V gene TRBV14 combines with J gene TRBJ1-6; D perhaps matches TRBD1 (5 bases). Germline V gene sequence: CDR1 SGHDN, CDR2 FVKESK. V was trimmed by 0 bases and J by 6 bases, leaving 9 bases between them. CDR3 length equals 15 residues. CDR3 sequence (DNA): TGTGCCAGCAGCCAAGAGGCGGGGGTTAATTCACCCCTCCACTTT. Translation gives CASSQEAGVNSPLHF.

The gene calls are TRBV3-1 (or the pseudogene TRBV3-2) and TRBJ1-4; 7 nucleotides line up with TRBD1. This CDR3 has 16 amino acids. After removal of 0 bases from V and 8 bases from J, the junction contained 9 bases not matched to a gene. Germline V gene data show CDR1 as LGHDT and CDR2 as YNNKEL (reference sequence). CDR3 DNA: TGTGCCAGCAGCCAAGAGTTGGCCAGGGGGGAAGAAAAACTGTTTTTT. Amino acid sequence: CASSQELARGEEKLFF.

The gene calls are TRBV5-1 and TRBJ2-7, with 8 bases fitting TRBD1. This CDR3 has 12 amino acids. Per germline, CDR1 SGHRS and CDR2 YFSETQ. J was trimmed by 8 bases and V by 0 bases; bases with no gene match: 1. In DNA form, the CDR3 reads TGCGCCAGCAGCTTGGGACAGGGGCAGCAGTACTTC. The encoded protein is CASSLGQGQQYF.

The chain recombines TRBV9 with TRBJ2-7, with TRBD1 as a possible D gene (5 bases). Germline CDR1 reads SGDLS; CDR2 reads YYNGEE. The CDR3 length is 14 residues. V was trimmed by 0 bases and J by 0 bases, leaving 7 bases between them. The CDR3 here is CASSVGTLSYEQYF. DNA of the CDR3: TGTGCCAGCAGCGTAGGGACACTCTCCTACGAGCAGTACTTC.

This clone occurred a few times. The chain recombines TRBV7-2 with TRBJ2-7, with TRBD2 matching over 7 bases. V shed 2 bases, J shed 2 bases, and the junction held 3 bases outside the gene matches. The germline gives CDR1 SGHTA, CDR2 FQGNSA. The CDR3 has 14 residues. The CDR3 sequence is CASSLLGGAYEQYF. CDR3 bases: TGTGCCAGCAGCTTACTTGGGGGGGCCTACGAGCAGTACTTC. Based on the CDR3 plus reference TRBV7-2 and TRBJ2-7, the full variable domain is GAGVSQSPSNKVTEKGKDVELRCDPISGHTALYWYRQSLGQGLEFLIYFQGNSAPDKSGLPSDRFSAERTGGSVSTLTIQRTQQEDSAVYLCASSLLGGAYEQYFGPGTRLTVT.

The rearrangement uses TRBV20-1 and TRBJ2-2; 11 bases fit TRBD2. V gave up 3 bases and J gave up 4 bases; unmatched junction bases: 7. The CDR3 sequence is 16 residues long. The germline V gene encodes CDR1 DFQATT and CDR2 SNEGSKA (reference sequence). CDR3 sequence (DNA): TGCAGTGCTAGTGGTGTAGCGGGAGGGATCACCGGGGAGCTGTTTTTT. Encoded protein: CSASGVAGGITGELFF.

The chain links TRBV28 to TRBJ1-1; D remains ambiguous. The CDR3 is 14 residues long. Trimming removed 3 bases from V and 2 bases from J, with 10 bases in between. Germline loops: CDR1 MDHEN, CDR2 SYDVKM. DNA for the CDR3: TGTGCCAGCAGTTTGTGGAGGGCAAACACTGAAGCTTTCTTT. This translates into CASSLWRANTEAFF.

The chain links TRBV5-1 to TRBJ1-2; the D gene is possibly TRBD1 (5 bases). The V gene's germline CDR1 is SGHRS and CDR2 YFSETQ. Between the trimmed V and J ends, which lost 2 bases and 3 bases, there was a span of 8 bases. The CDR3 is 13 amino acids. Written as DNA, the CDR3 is TGCGCCAGCAGCTTAAGGGGTGACTATGGCTACACCTTC. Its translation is CASSLRGDYGYTF.

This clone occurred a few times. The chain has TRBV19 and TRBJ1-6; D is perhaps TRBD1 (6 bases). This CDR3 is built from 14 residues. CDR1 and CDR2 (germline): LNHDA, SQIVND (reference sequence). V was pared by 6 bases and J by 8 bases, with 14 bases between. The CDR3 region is CASRRQVKDSPLHF. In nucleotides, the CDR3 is TGTGCCAGTAGGCGACAGGTGAAGGATTCACCCCTCCACTTT.

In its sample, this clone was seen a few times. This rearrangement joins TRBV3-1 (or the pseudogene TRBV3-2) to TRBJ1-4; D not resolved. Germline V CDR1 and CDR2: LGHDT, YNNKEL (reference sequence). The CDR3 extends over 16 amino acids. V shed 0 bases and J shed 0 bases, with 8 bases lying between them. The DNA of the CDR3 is TGTGCCAGCAGCCAAGATAGGAGGGCAACTAATGAAAAACTGTTTTTT. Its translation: CASSQDRRATNEKLFF.

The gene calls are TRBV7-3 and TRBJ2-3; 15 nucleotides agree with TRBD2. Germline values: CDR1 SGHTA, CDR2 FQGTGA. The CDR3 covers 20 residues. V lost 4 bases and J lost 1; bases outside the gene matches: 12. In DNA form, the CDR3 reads TGTGCCAGCAGCTCCCACGGACTAGCGGGGGGGCCGGGGGGCACAGATACGCAGTATTTT. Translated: CASSSHGLAGGPGGTDTQYF.

In DNA form, the CDR3 reads TGTGCCAGCAGCTTTGCGGGGGGGCGAGAAGATACGCAGTATTTT. Its protein product is CASSFAGGREDTQYF. The chain employs TRBV7-2 and TRBJ2-3; TRBD2 matches at 9 bases. CDR3 length equals 15 residues. The germline V gene has CDR1 SGHTA and CDR2 FQGNSA. The junction had 6 bases not matched to a gene; V was cut back by 3 bases and J by 5 bases.